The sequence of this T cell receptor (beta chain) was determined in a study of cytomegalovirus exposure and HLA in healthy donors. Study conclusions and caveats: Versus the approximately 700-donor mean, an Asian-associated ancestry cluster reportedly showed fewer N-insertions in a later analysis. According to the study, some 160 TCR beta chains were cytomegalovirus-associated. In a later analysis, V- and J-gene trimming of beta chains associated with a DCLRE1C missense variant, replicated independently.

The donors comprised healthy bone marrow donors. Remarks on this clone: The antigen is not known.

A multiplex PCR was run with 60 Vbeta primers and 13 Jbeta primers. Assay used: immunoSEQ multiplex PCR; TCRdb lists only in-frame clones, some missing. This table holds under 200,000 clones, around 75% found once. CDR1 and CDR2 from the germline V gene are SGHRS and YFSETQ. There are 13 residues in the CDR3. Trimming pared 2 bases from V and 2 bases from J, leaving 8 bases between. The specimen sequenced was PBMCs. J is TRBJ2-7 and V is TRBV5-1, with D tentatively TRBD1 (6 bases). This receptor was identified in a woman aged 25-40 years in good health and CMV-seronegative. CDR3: CASSFQGTYEQYF. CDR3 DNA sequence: TGCGCCAGCAGCTTCCAGGGGACCTACGAGCAGTACTTC.